These T cell receptor beta chains were read from a single sample in a study of control samples from healthy donors and cancer patients. Some clones are missing from TCRdb's copy, which holds only in-frame ones; the method was immunoSEQ multiplex PCR. The data hold about 130,000 clones, with 80% to 95% observed a single time. Sequencing input: blood. These receptor sequences come from a man younger than 35 in good health. Both conserved end residues are part of each CDR3. Fields, in order: V gene, J gene, clone size, D gene, CDR3 DNA, CDR3 protein. A D gene is named only where the DNA matches it firmly. Clone sizes are given selectively: once, few, many, or a class where the clone is expanded.

TRBV19,TRBJ2-5,NA,TRBD2,TGTGCCACCCGTCCATCGCCGGGGGGGCAAGAGACCCAGTACTTC,CATRPSPGGQETQYF
TRBV5-6,TRBJ2-3,NA,NA,TGTGCCAGCAGCTTGGAGGCGAAACTAGCAGATACGCAGTATTTT,CASSLEAKLADTQYF
TRBV9,TRBJ1-1,NA,NA,TGTGCCAGCAGCGTAGTTCAGATCGGCACTGAAGCTTTCTTT,CASSVVQIGTEAFF
TRBV27,TRBJ1-5,NA,NA,TGTGCCAGCAGTTTATTAGGGGCCGGGGACCCAGTCCAGCCCCAGCATTTT,CASSLLGAGDPVQPQHF
TRBV13,TRBJ1-1,NA,NA,TGTGCCAGCAGCTTAGCTCCGGGGTTGGCTTTCTTT,CASSLAPGLAFF
TRBV6-1,TRBJ1-2,NA,TRBD1,TGTGCCAGCAGTGAACGGACAGGGGTATATGGCTACACCTTC,CASSERTGVYGYTF
TRBV2,TRBJ2-1,NA,TRBD2,TGTGCCAGCAGATGGAGGACTAGCGGGGGGAACAATGAGCAGTTCTTC,CASRWRTSGGNNEQFF
TRBV5-8,TRBJ2-1,NA,TRBD1,TGTGCCAGCAGCTTTTCCAGGGGGCCCAATGAGCAGTTCTTC,CASSFSRGPNEQFF
TRBV7-9,TRBJ1-1,NA,NA,TGTGCCAGCAGTATAAGCGGCACTGAAGCTTTCTTT,CASSISGTEAFF
TRBV6-6,TRBJ2-3,once,NA,TGTGCCAGCAGCCAGGGATGGAGGGGGTCAGATACGCAGTATTTT,CASSQGWRGSDTQYF
TRBV5-1,TRBJ2-5,NA,NA,TGCGCCAGCAGCTTGGTAGGGTGGGAGACCCAGTACTTC,CASSLVGWETQYF
TRBV20-1,TRBJ1-2,NA,TRBD1,TGCAGTGCTAGTGCCGGGACAGCTAACTATGGCTACACCTTC,CSASAGTANYGYTF
TRBV4-1,TRBJ1-6,NA,NA,TGCGCCAGCAGCCCACGTACAGGCCCTAGGGATTCACCCCTCCACTTT,CASSPRTGPRDSPLHF
TRBV5-1,TRBJ2-3,NA,TRBD2,TGCGCCAGCGGGGACGGGGGGTCACGGGATACGCAGTATTTT,CASGDGGSRDTQYF
TRBV18,TRBJ1-2,NA,NA,TGTGCCAGCTCACCATTCAAAGCCGGGACGGCGGGAGACTACACCTTC,CASSPFKAGTAGDYTF
TRBV10-3,TRBJ2-7,NA,TRBD1,TGTGCCATCAGGACAGGGTGGACCTACGAGCAGTACTTC,CAIRTGWTYEQYF
TRBV11-1,TRBJ2-3,NA,TRBD1,TGTGCCAGCAGCCCTCAGGACAGGGGACTTACAGATACGCAGTATTTT,CASSPQDRGLTDTQYF
TRBV6-5,TRBJ1-1,NA,TRBD1,TGTGCCAGCAGACAGGGGGCGCCAGGGACTGAAGCTTTCTTT,CASRQGAPGTEAFF
TRBV11-2,TRBJ2-7,NA,NA,TGTGCCAGCAGCCCGGCCCCTACCTCCGACGAGCAGTACTTC,CASSPAPTSDEQYF
TRBV6-4,TRBJ2-3,NA,TRBD2,TGTGCCAGCAGTGAGGGCACTAGCGGCAATACGCAGTATTTT,CASSEGTSGNTQYF
TRBV19,TRBJ1-1,NA,TRBD1,TGTGCCAGTAGTTCCGGGACAGTAGCTCGAGCTTTCTTT,CASSSGTVARAFF
TRBV6-1,TRBJ1-4,NA,TRBD1,TGTGCCAGCAGTGATCCCGGACAGGGGAGTCAAGAAAAACTGTTTTTT,CASSDPGQGSQEKLFF
TRBV4-1,TRBJ1-1,NA,TRBD1,TGCGCCAGCAGCTTAAGGGACAGGATGAACACTGAAGCTTTCTTT,CASSLRDRMNTEAFF
TRBV7-3,TRBJ1-1,NA,NA,TGTGCCAGCAGGGACGACATGAACACTGAAGCTTTCTTT,CASRDDMNTEAFF
TRBV6-5,TRBJ2-7,NA,NA,TGTGCCAGCAGTTTACAGGGGGGGTCCTACGAGCAGTACTTC,CASSLQGGSYEQYF